This T cell receptor (beta chain) was identified in a study of blood T cell repertoires in COVID-19. As for the study in general: T cells, B-cell-depleted T cells, or PBMCs supplied cDNA or gDNA.

Seattle's cohort entered during active infection and was followed longitudinally. Trimming shortened V by 4 bases and J by 5 bases, and 12 bases separated the two germline ends. Germline V lookup: CDR1 SGHRS, CDR2 YFSETQ. The CDR3 consists of 13 residues. Sequencing was performed with immunoSEQ multiplex PCR; in TCRdb, only in-frame clones are kept and a portion is missing. Among under 200,000 clones, around 76% were seen once, and the ten largest hold around 8%. Input material: peripheral blood. The sequence derives from a woman aged 55-75 years with COVID-19, enrolled during active disease. This chain joins TRBV5-1 and TRBJ1-2; unclear D gene. CDR3 loop: CASSPRVSYGYTF. The CDR3 coding sequence is TGCGCCAGCAGCCCGAGGGTATCATATGGCTACACCTTC.